This TCR beta chain was obtained from a study of beta chain features in type 1 diabetes (dated by TCRdb to 2016 to 2019). Broadly, across the study: No differences in mean age, gender distribution, total cell number or subset yield were found between patients and healthy donors. A total of about 110,000,000 sorted cells were examined across all samples, and a strong correlation was observed between cell number per subset and RNA yield. In the study, TCRB repertoires of sorted circulating CD4+ T cell subsets from recently diagnosed type 1 diabetes patients were compared with those of matched healthy donors. Regulatory and stem cell-like memory subsets were isolated from only 8 patients and about eight healthy donors, whereas naive and central memory subsets came from all 28 donors.

Each donor gave one peripheral blood draw, about 110 mL on average, collected into heparinised tubes. Naive, central memory, regulatory and stem cell-like memory CD4+ T cells were sorted on a BD FACSAria II using a panel including CD45RO, CCR7, CD25, CD127, CD95 and CD27. A purity above 95% was achieved for all sorted populations. PBMCs were isolated immediately by Lymphoprep density gradient centrifugation and stained directly without culture. So that batch effects would be minimized, each experiment stained and sorted samples in pairs, pairing one healthy donor with one patient. Broad study findings and their caveats: PCR may preferentially amplify shorter templates, but because patient and control samples were amplified and corrected together, any resulting skew would affect both groups equally. Only small numbers of individuals were included in the HLA sub-analyses, which left unresolved whether HLA type had any influence on TCRB rearrangement. Naive, central memory and regulatory TCRB repertoires appeared more similar among patients than among healthy donors. Type 1 diabetes patients showed a moderate but significant shortening of TCRB CDR3 length in all four CD4+ subsets. Fewer insertions and more nucleotide deletions at VDJ recombination sites were observed in patients with type 1 diabetes, implying thymic rearrangement abnormalities. Because cDNA was sequenced instead of genomic DNA, activated cells with high expression could be over-represented, although the groups did not differ in activation or CD3 levels.

This clone was seen a handful of times. Its antigen remains undetermined. No much larger clone is present one base from it, and per-base qualities are unavailable. The entire amount of isolated RNA was reverse transcribed using the High Capacity cDNA Reverse Transcription Kit, so the sequenced TCRB transcripts were expressed ones. Deep immunoSEQ sequencing was performed on naive, central memory and regulatory T cell samples, with an average of roughly 3.6 million total reads per sample. After sorted cells were lysed in RLT buffer, RNA was extracted with DNase-treated RNeasy Micro or Mini kits, with the choice depending on cell number. To prevent cross-contamination, every cell subset was processed on its own, while patient and healthy donor samples were processed together. The immunoSEQ multiplex PCR was used to amplify TCRB sequences from cDNA, yielding 87-bp fragments that span the CDR3 region. Sequencing of the amplicons was done on the Illumina HiSeq platform. Concerning the study's data processing: PCR bias was corrected computationally using synthetic template baselines, and reads within Hamming distance 2 were collapsed, with unmergeable singletons discarded. Reads were aligned against IMGT to assign V, D and J genes, CDR3 length and insertions or deletions at six rearrangement sites. Within each subset, clonotype counts were normalized to sorted cell number, after which true diversity and Gini coefficients were computed with the tcR R package. Repertoire sharing was quantified using the overlap coefficient calculated on TCRB nucleotide sequences. Out-of-frame TCRB sequences from naive cells were analyzed as a proxy for the pre-selection repertoire. TCRdb's version of the immuneACCESS table is confined to in-frame rearrangements and falls short of the full clone set. An unresolved V gene accounts for under half of the shortfall where checked; the remainder is of unknown origin. V and J calls plus clone size are reproduced from that table; the DNA served to infer D and trimming. The sample data list about 410,000 clones, and more than 11% of these were observed just once. The ten largest account for around 0.039% of the sample.

The material sequenced was naive CD4+ T cells from blood. In light of the paper, this sample's cell subset or site label describes: true naive CD4+ T cells. This sequence was found in a man under 40 in good health.

The encoded CDR3 is CASSEFYSGRNEQFF. Here is the DNA: TGTGCCAGCAGTGAATTTTATAGCGGGAGGAATGAGCAGTTCTTC. The chain employs TRBV25-1 and TRBJ2-1; a stretch of 10 junction bases matches TRBD2. The CDR3 covers 15 residues, taking in both the cysteine and the phenylalanine. CDR3 DNA only is kept here, 45 bases in frame from base 1. The V end gives up 1 base and the J end 7 bases, leaving 4 bases in the junction not matched to a gene. Based on the germline V gene, the CDR1 and CDR2 sequences are MGHDK and SYGVNS.